Sequencing of this T cell receptor (beta chain) was carried out in a study of cytomegalovirus exposure and HLA in healthy donors. The overall study: An analysis done earlier identified roughly 120 million unique TCR beta sequences from approximately 170 million T cells. The study, taken as a whole, reports: CMV serostatus stood as the only immune exposure information on hand.

The V and J ends lost 0 bases and 2 bases respectively, with 9 bases between them. The CDR3 has 14 residues. The V gene's germline CDR1 is SGHRS and CDR2 YFSETQ. On this clone itself: What it recognizes is unknown.

In the PCR, 60 Vbeta and 13 Jbeta primers were used. Here immunoSEQ multiplex PCR was the method, and the copy in TCRdb shows in-frame clones only, minus some. This sample has about 190,000 clones, with around 86% found just once. Sequencing was performed on PBMCs. The chain joins TRBV5-1 to TRBJ2-7; D remains ambiguous. The receptor comes from a woman aged 18-30 years in good health and CMV-seronegative. CDR3 DNA: TGCGCCAGCAGCTTGGTACAGTTTACCTACGAGCAGTACTTC. Translation gives CASSLVQFTYEQYF.